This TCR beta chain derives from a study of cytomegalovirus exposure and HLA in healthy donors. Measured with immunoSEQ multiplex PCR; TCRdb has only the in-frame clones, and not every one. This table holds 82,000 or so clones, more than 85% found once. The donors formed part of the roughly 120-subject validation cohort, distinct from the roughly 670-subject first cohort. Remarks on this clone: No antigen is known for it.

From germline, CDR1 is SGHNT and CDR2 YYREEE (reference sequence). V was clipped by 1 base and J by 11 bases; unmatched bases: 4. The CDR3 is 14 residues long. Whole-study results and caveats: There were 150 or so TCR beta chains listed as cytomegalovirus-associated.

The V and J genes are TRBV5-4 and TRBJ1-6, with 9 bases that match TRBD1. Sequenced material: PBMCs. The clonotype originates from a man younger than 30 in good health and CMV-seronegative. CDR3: CASSLTGTGTPLHF. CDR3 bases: TGTGCCAGCAGCTTGACCGGGACAGGGACACCCCTCCACTTT.